This T cell receptor beta chain comes out of a study of blood T cells in healthy people across ages. The CDR3 runs to 14 residues. Germline V lookup: CDR1 SGHAT, CDR2 FQNNGV. Germline trimming cut 4 bases from V and 7 bases from J; bases unmatched to any gene: 5. Regarding this clonotype: Its target is not known.

General study points: Estimated diversity, derived from one million T cells, was regarded as an underestimate. A strong correlation was seen between TCR beta diversity and naive T cell percentage. It was the long-lived donors that had more naive CD4+ cells and higher diversity than aged donors.

Through a sample-barcoded 5' primer and a J-beta primer mix, a second PCR was run for about 6 to 11 cycles. Each TCR beta cDNA got a 12-nucleotide random molecular identifier. TCRdb recomputed calls from the 5' RACE reads with MiXCR, one row per CDR3 protein. The sample shows fewer than 900,000 distinct CDR3 sequences, around 45% of them seen only once. This chain uses TRBV11-2 with TRBJ2-1; 9 bases align to TRBD1. Sequences were obtained from blood. The clonotype was recovered from a woman aged 55-69 years in good health. The CDR3 is CASSSPTGGNEQFF. As DNA, the CDR3 is TGTGCCAGCAGCTCGCCGACAGGGGGAAATGAGCAGTTCTTC.